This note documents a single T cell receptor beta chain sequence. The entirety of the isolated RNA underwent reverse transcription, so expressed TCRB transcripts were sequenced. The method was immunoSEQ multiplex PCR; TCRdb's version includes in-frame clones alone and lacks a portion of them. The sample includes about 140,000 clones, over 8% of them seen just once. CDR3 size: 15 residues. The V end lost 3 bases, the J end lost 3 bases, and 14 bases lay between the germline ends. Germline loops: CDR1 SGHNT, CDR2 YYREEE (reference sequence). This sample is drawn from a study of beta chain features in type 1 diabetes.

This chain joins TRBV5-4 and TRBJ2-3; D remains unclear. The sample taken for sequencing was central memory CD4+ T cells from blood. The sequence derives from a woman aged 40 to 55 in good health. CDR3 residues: CASSSASLRTDTQYF. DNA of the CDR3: TGTGCCAGCAGCTCTGCGTCCCTGAGGACAGATACGCAGTATTTT.